Each of the 30 T cell receptor beta chains below was sequenced from the same sample in a study of shared clonotypes between healthy human individuals. Terminally differentiated effector memory CD45RA+ cells were excluded by CCR7 positive selection of CD45RO-negative cells. Produced via immunoSEQ multiplex PCR; TCRdb's table is partial and in-frame only. The sample lists about 2.1 million clones; 90% to 95% were seen once. The sample comprised naive CD8+ T cells from PBMCs. Receptor source: a man aged 18 to 29 in good health. Some clones in this sample may be carry-over from other donors' samples.

This chain joins TRBV27 and TRBJ2-2; TRBD2 matches 12 bases. The CDR3 has 14 amino acids. V was pared by 3 bases and J by 8 bases, with 1 base of the junction left unmatched. CDR1 MNHEY and CDR2 SMNVEV come from the germline V gene (reference sequence). This CDR3 reads CASSFGLAGGELFF. The CDR3 nucleotides read TGTGCCAGCAGTTTCGGACTAGCGGGAGGGGAGCTGTTTTTT.

This clone was found a few times. The chain uses TRBV9 and TRBJ1-2, with TRBD1 matching over 9 bases. J gave up 8 bases and V 4 bases, and 6 bases lay outside the gene matches. Germline CDR1 SGDLS, CDR2 YYNGEE. This CDR3 is 13 amino acids long. CDR3 nucleotides: TGTGCCAGCAGCACTGGGACAGGGAACGGCTACACCTTC. Protein sequence: CASSTGTGNGYTF. The whole variable domain, filled in from reference TRBV9 and TRBJ1-2, reads DSGVTQTPKHLITATGQRVTLRCSPRSGDLSVYWYQQSLDQGLQFLIQYYNGEERAKGNILERFSAQQFPDLHSELNLSSLELGDSALYFCASSTGTGNGYTFGSGTRLTVV.

The chain carries TRBV28 and TRBJ1-1; no clear D. CDR1 is MDHEN and CDR2 is SYDVKM in the germline V gene. The CDR3 extends over 14 amino acids. The germline V and J ends were trimmed by 3 bases and 0 bases, with 8 bases remaining between them. The CDR3 loop reads CASSLWRLNTEAFF. CDR3 DNA: TGTGCCAGCAGTTTGTGGCGACTGAACACTGAAGCTTTCTTT.

V is TRBV28 and J is TRBJ2-5, with 7 bases identical to TRBD2. The CDR3 loop spans 18 amino acids. Unmatched junction bases numbered 17, after V lost 2 bases and J lost 5 bases. Looked up from germline, CDR1 is MDHEN and CDR2 is SYDVKM. The CDR3 DNA follows: TGTGCCAGCAGTTTAATAGTTCGACGGGAGCGGGGTCAGGAGACCCAGTACTTC. Protein: CASSLIVRRERGQETQYF.

The chain links TRBV2 to TRBJ2-7; a weak D match, TRBD1 (5 bases). CDR1 and CDR2 from the germline V gene are SNHLY and FYNNEI. The length of the CDR3 is 13 residues. Trimming took 6 bases from V and 3 from J, leaving 12 bases between them. This chain's CDR3 is CASRPQGGYEQYF. The CDR3 coding sequence is TGTGCCAGCAGGCCGCAGGGCGGCTACGAGCAGTACTTC.

This clone was detected once. This chain joins TRBV29-1 and TRBJ2-1; TRBD2 might be the D (6 bases). The germline V gene has CDR1 SQVTM and CDR2 ANQGSEA. The length of the CDR3 is 15 residues. Trimming pared 5 bases from V and 0 bases from J, leaving 14 bases between. The CDR3 sequence: CSVRPGLGSYNEQFF. The CDR3, as DNA: TGCAGCGTTAGACCGGGACTGGGCTCCTACAATGAGCAGTTCTTC.

The chain uses TRBV29-1 and TRBJ2-1; TRBD2 is a possible D gene (5 bases). V was shortened by 5 bases and J by 9 bases, with 14 bases between the two germline ends. The CDR3 loop spans 12 amino acids. The V gene's germline CDR1 is SQVTM and CDR2 ANQGSEA. CDR3 amino acids: CSVLLLRGEQFF. The CDR3 DNA reads as TGCAGCGTTCTCCTCCTTCGGGGTGAGCAGTTCTTC.

The chain joins TRBV7-8 to TRBJ2-7, with D maybe TRBD2 (5 bases). Germline V gives CDR1 SGHVS, CDR2 FQNEAQ. V was cut by 3 bases and J by 6 bases, with 15 bases left in between. There are 14 residues in the CDR3. Written as DNA, the CDR3 is TGTGCCAGCAGCTTCCCCCCGGGGAGCGGCGAGCAGTACTTC. This translates into CASSFPPGSGEQYF. Drawing the rest from reference TRBV7-8 and TRBJ2-7, the complete variable domain is GAGVSQSPRYKVAKRGQDVALRCDPISGHVSLFWYQQALGQGPEFLTYFQNEAQLDKSGLPSDRFFAERPEGSVSTLKIQRTQQEDSAVYLCASSFPPGSGEQYFGPGTRLTVT.

The V call is TRBV30, the J call TRBJ2-3; 9 bases map to TRBD2. The ends lost 3 bases at V and 5 bases at J; junction bases unmatched: 9. CDR1 and CDR2 (germline): GTSNPN, SVGIG (reference sequence). The CDR3 is made up of 15 amino acids. The CDR3 DNA sequence: TGTGCCTGGAGGCCGCGGGAGGGCCCGATAGATACGCAGTATTTT. It yields the protein CAWRPREGPIDTQYF.

This chain joins TRBV7-9 and TRBJ2-3; perhaps TRBD1 as D (5 bases). This CDR3 region has 14 residues. The V and J ends lost 6 bases and 1 base respectively, with 11 bases between them. CDR1 is SEHNR, CDR2 FQNEAQ, per germline (reference sequence). The CDR3 region is CASSDTRGTDTQYF. CDR3 nucleotides: TGTGCCAGCAGTGACACCAGGGGCACAGATACGCAGTATTTT.

The V call is TRBV30, the J call TRBJ2-5, with D maybe TRBD2 (5 bases). Germline V gene sequence: CDR1 GTSNPN, CDR2 SVGIG (reference sequence). The CDR3 loop spans 15 amino acids. Trimming shortened V by 0 bases and J by 1 base, and 12 bases separated the two germline ends. CDR3 coding DNA: TGTGCCTGGAGTGTAGGAGGCACCTCCCAAGAGACCCAGTACTTC. Translating it yields CAWSVGGTSQETQYF.

CDR3 DNA sequence: TGTGCCAGCAGCCCCTTAGCGGGATTAGGCAATGAGCAGTTCTTC. This sequence encodes CASSPLAGLGNEQFF. J is TRBJ2-1 and V is TRBV7-3, with 8 nucleotides matching TRBD2. CDR1 SGHTA and CDR2 FQGTGA come from the germline V gene. This CDR3 is 15 amino acids long. V shed 5 bases, J shed 6 bases, and the junction held 9 bases outside the gene matches. Together with reference TRBV7-3 and TRBJ2-1, the CDR3 gives the full variable domain: GAGVSQTPSNKVTEKGKYVELRCDPISGHTALYWYRQSLGQGPEFLIYFQGTGAADDSGLPNDRFFAVRPEGSVSTLKIQRTERGDSAVYLCASSPLAGLGNEQFFGPGTRLTVL.

This chain joins TRBV21-1 and TRBJ2-7; the DNA was not compared with TRBD2, the D call given in the table. TRBV21-1 is a recognized pseudogene. The CDR3 runs to 20 residues. The CDR3 reads CASIGLLRRGLAGERGEQYF. In nucleotides, the CDR3 is TGTGCCAGCATCGGTTTACTACGGAGGGGACTAGCGGGAGAGAGGGGCGAGCAGTACTTC.

V is TRBV11-3 and J is TRBJ2-2, with D possibly matching TRBD1 (5 bases). The CDR3 has 13 amino acids. From germline, CDR1 is SGHNT and CDR2 YENEEA. V gave up 4 bases and J gave up 8 bases, with 11 bases separating them. The CDR3 bases are TGTGCCAGCAGCTGGGGCCGGGCAGGGGAGCTGTTTTTT. Protein sequence: CASSWGRAGELFF.

This clone has just one count. The chain employs TRBV10-3 and TRBJ2-3; no clear D gene. The germline CDR1 and CDR2 sequences are ENHRY and SYGVKD. With 0 bases removed from V and 0 bases from J, the gap between germline ends came to 10 bases. The CDR3 length is 16 residues. The CDR3 sequence is CAISESQISSTDTQYF. The CDR3 DNA reads TGTGCCATCAGTGAGTCTCAGATTTCTAGCACAGATACGCAGTATTTT.

This rearrangement joins TRBV7-9 to TRBJ2-7, with TRBD1 identical over 9 bases. From germline, CDR1 is SEHNR and CDR2 FQNEAQ (reference sequence). The CDR3 length is 15 residues. Unmatched junction bases numbered 8, after V lost 4 bases and J lost 4 bases. CDR3 protein: CASSSNRGQGYEQYF. The DNA for the CDR3 is TGTGCCAGCAGCTCCAACAGGGGGCAGGGTTACGAGCAGTACTTC.

V gene TRBV25-1 combines with J gene TRBJ1-6; D gene uncertain. CDR3 length: 11 amino acids. Germline V gene lookup returns CDR1 MGHDK and CDR2 SYGVNS. V was trimmed by 8 bases and J by 7 bases, leaving 6 bases between them. CDR3 region: CASLRNSPLHF. The CDR3 bases are TGTGCCAGCCTCAGGAATTCACCCCTCCACTTT.

A single count supports this clone. The V and J genes are TRBV19 and TRBJ2-7; D is possibly TRBD1 (5 bases). Looked up from germline, CDR1 is LNHDA and CDR2 is SQIVND (reference sequence). V lost 1 base and J 3 bases, leaving 13 bases between the germline ends. CDR3 size: 15 residues. The CDR3 reads CASSIVWQGFYEQYF. CDR3 sequence (DNA): TGTGCCAGTAGTATAGTTTGGCAGGGATTCTACGAGCAGTACTTC.

The chain recombines TRBV11-2 with TRBJ2-1; tentative D call: TRBD2 (5 bases). The CDR3 loop spans 12 amino acids. V lost 3 bases, J lost 6 bases, and 6 bases lay in between. Germline V gene sequence: CDR1 SGHAT, CDR2 FQNNGV. The CDR3 region is CASSLRANEQFF. The DNA for the CDR3 is TGTGCCAGCAGCTTGAGGGCCAATGAGCAGTTCTTC.

The genes are TRBV4-1 and TRBJ1-1; D call uncertain. This CDR3 region has 16 residues. The germline V gene has CDR1 MGHRA and CDR2 YSYEKL. The V end was cut by 1 base, the J end by 5 bases, with 17 bases between. The CDR3 spells CASSQVWAGTATEAFF. The CDR3 region has the DNA TGCGCCAGCAGCCAAGTTTGGGCAGGCACTGCGACTGAAGCTTTCTTT.

The chain combines TRBV9 with TRBJ2-5; 7 bases fit TRBD2. Germline loops: CDR1 SGDLS, CDR2 YYNGEE. The CDR3 extends over 15 amino acids. J gave up 5 bases and V 2 bases, and 9 bases lay outside the gene matches. CDR3 residues: CASSVGTIYDETQYF. CDR3 DNA: TGTGCCAGCAGCGTGGGGACTATTTACGACGAGACCCAGTACTTC.

This chain's CDR3 is CASSLGLVHSPDGEQYF. The CDR3 DNA reads as TGTGCCAGCAGCTTGGGTTTGGTACACTCCCCCGATGGTGAGCAGTACTTC. This chain connects TRBV5-6 to TRBJ2-7; D remains ambiguous. CDR3 length equals 17 residues. V dropped 0 bases and J dropped 7 bases, with 23 bases sitting between them. Per the germline V gene, CDR1 is SGHDT and CDR2 is YYEEEE.

This chain links TRBV19 with TRBJ2-7; D is possibly TRBD1 (5 bases). CDR3 length equals 16 residues. From germline, CDR1 is LNHDA and CDR2 SQIVND (reference sequence). Trimming removed 5 bases from V and 6 bases from J, with 23 bases in between. The chain's CDR3 is CASSPKTVLTVAEQYF. In DNA form, the CDR3 reads TGTGCCAGTAGTCCCAAGACAGTCCTCACTGTGGCCGAGCAGTACTTC.

V usage is TRBV6-1 and J usage is TRBJ2-7; TRBD1 or TRBD2 may be the D gene (5 bases each). This CDR3 region has 13 residues. Per the germline V gene, CDR1 is MNHNS and CDR2 is SASEGT. The V end lost 5 bases, the J end lost 6 bases, and 14 bases lay between the germline ends. CDR3 loop: CASSSRWDPEQYF. CDR3 nucleotides: TGTGCCAGCAGTTCGAGGTGGGACCCCGAGCAGTACTTC.

The rearrangement joins TRBV9 to TRBJ2-5; TRBD2 matches 8 bases. The J call may be mistaken, given a closer DNA end match to TRBJ2-7. CDR3 length: 15 amino acids. The germline gives CDR1 SGDLS, CDR2 YYNGEE. The CDR3 bases are TGTGCCAGCAGCGGGTATAGCGGGATCGGGTACGAGCAGTACTTC. Protein product: CASSGYSGIGYEQYF.

This clone was found once. The chain uses TRBV6-1 and TRBJ2-5; D is possibly TRBD2 (6 bases). CDR3 size: 15 residues. CDR1 MNHNS and CDR2 SASEGT come from the germline V gene. Trimming removed 0 bases from V and 5 bases from J, with 13 bases in between. The DNA of the CDR3 is TGTGCCAGCAGTGAAGCGCGGGATCTAGCGGAGACCCAGTACTTC. This encodes CASSEARDLAETQYF.

The chain joins TRBV19 to TRBJ2-7; unclear D gene. The CDR3 totals 13 residues. The V end lost 4 bases, the J end lost 3 bases, and 10 bases lay between the germline ends. The germline CDR1 and CDR2 sequences are LNHDA and SQIVND (reference sequence). As DNA, the CDR3 is TGTGCCAGTAGTACCCGACCCGGCTACGAGCAGTACTTC. Its protein product is CASSTRPGYEQYF.

The rearrangement uses TRBV28 and TRBJ1-1; D remains ambiguous. V lost 3 bases and J 5 bases, leaving 13 bases between the germline ends. Looked up from germline, CDR1 is MDHEN and CDR2 is SYDVKM. The CDR3 totals 14 residues. The CDR3 here is CASSFQELSTEAFF. In DNA form, the CDR3 reads TGTGCCAGCAGTTTTCAGGAGCTGAGTACTGAAGCTTTCTTT.

This chain links TRBV6-5 with TRBJ1-1, with TRBD1 identical over 9 bases. V lost 6 bases, J lost 4 bases, and 6 bases stayed unmatched. Germline CDR1 and CDR2: MNHEY and SVGAGI. The CDR3 has 14 amino acids. CDR3 in amino acids: CASRETGGTTEAFF. CDR3 DNA sequence: TGTGCCAGCAGAGAGACAGGGGGGACCACTGAAGCTTTCTTT.

The chain uses TRBV7-3 and TRBJ2-2; 9 nucleotides match TRBD2. The CDR3 contains 16 residues. V trimming: 3 bases; J trimming: 6 bases; junction bases outside the gene matches: 8. CDR1 SGHTA and CDR2 FQGTGA come from the germline V gene. CDR3 DNA sequence: TGTGCCAGCAGCTTTAGCGGGAGTTTTAACTCCGGGGAGCTGTTTTTT. Protein: CASSFSGSFNSGELFF.